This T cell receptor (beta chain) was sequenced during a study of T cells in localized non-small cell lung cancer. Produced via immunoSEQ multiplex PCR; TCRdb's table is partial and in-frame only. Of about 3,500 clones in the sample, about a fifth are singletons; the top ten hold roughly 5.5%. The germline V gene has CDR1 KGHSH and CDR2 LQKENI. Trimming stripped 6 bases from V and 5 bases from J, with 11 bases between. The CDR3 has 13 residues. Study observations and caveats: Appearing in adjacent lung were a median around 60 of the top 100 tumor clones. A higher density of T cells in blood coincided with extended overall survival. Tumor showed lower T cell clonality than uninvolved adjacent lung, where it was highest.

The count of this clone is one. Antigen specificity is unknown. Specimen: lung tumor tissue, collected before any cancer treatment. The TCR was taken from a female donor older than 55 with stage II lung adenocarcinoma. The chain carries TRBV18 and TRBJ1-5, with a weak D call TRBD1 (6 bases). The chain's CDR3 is CASSGGPHQPQHF. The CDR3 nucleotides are TGTGCCAGCTCCGGGGGCCCCCATCAGCCCCAGCATTTT.